This TCR beta chain originates from a study of identical twins. This clonotype was seen many times. Its target is not known. General study results and limits: Twins shared out-of-frame alpha sequences with excess low generation probability. Monozygotic twins shared more out-of-frame TCR alpha than recombination models predicted. The abundant beta clonotypes from cord blood had fewer insertions, and memory repertoires had none of this.

TCRdb redid the calling of the 5' RACE reads with MiXCR, one entry per CDR3 protein. The repertoire holds some 330,000 distinct CDR3 sequences, with roughly 10% as singletons. Every donor was a healthy Caucasian. The CDR3 extends over 13 amino acids. Germline values: CDR1 DFQATT, CDR2 SNEGSKA (reference sequence). V shed 4 bases, J shed 2 bases, and the junction held 2 bases outside the gene matches. The chain couples TRBV20-1 to TRBJ2-3; 8 bases fit TRBD1. The source is a woman aged 50 to 60 in good health. The sequenced sample consisted of naive T cells sorted from blood. The CDR3: CSATQGVTDTQYF. For the CDR3, the DNA is TGCAGTGCTACACAGGGGGTCACAGATACGCAGTATTTT.